Sequencing of this T cell receptor (beta chain) was carried out in a study of T cell responses to AZD1222 COVID-19 vaccine. Produced via immunoSEQ multiplex PCR; TCRdb's table is partial and in-frame only. The repertoire holds around 180,000 clones, with around 90% as singletons. Regarding the study as a whole: Two doses of AZD1222 preceded a rise in Spike-specific TCR breadth and depth. Reportedly, close to half of spike-specific TCRs are directed against unmutated variant regions. Clonal diversity was possibly underestimated, and the donors were mostly white British, with more females. Baseline serostatus was positive in only a handful of AZD1222 recipients.

CDR1 and CDR2 from the germline V gene are KGHDR and SFDVKD. CDR3 length equals 15 residues. V lost 4 bases and J lost 4, with 13 bases in between. Comment on this clone: As yet, its antigen is unknown.

V usage is TRBV24-1 and J usage is TRBJ1-5, with TRBD1 as a possible D gene (5 bases). The material sequenced was peripheral blood, taken on day 0 of AZD1222 vaccination. The source of this sequence is an adult in good health. The CDR3 sequence is CATSEPVEGNQPQHF. Written as DNA, the CDR3 is TGTGCCACCAGTGAACCCGTAGAGGGGAATCAGCCCCAGCATTTT.